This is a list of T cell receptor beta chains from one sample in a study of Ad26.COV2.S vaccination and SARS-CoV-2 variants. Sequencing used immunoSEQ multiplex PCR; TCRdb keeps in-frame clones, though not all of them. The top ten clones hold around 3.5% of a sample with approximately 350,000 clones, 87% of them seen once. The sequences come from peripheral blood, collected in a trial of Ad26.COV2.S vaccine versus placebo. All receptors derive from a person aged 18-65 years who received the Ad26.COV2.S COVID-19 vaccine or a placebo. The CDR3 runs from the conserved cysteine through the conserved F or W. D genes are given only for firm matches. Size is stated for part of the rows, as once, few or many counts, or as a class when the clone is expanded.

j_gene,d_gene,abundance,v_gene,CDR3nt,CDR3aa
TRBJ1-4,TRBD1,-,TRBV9,TGTGCCAGCAGCATGGGACAGGGCAATGAAAAACTGTTTTTT,CASSMGQGNEKLFF
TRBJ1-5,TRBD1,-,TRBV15,TGTGCCACCAGCAGAGGGGACAGGGATCAGCCCCAGCATTTT,CATSRGDRDQPQHF
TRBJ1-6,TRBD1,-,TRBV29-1,TGCAGCGCCCGAGAGGGACAGTCGAATTCACCCCTCCACTTT,CSAREGQSNSPLHF
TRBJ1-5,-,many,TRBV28,TGTGCCAGCAGTCAAGGGGCCGCGATTAGGCCCCAGCATTTT,CASSQGAAIRPQHF
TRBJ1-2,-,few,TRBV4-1,TGCGCCAGCAAGAAGGATCCTAACTATGGCTACACCTTC,CASKKDPNYGYTF
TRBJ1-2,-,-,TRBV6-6,TGTGCCAGCAGTTACGACAAACCCAATGGCTACACCTTC,CASSYDKPNGYTF
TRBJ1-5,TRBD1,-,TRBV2,TGTGCCAGCAGTGAAATGGGACAGGGGGACCAGCCCCAGCATTTT,CASSEMGQGDQPQHF
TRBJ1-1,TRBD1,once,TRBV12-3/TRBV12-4,TGTGCCAGCAGTCGACAGGGTAACACTGAAGCTTTCTTT,CASSRQGNTEAFF
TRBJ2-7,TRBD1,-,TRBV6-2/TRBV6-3,TGTGCCAGCAGTCCGGGACAGGCCACCTACGAGCAGTACTTC,CASSPGQATYEQYF
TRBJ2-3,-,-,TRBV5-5,TGTGCCAGCAGCTTGGGGGGGCAGGCAATGACAGATACGCAGTATTTT,CASSLGGQAMTDTQYF
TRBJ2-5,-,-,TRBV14,TGTGCCAGCAGCCTTCCCGGGACCCTGAGGGAGACCCAGTACTTC,CASSLPGTLRETQYF
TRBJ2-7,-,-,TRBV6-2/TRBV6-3,TGTGCCAGCAGTTACTCCCCCGGGATTAGCGCGGACTCCTACGAGCAGTACTTC,CASSYSPGISADSYEQYF
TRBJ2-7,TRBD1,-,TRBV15,TGTGCCACCAGCAGGGCGGGACAGGGGGCGAGGGACGAGCAGTACTTC,CATSRAGQGARDEQYF
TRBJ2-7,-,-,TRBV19,TGTGCCAGTAATCTACAGGGCCCGGCCTACGAGCAGTACTTC,CASNLQGPAYEQYF
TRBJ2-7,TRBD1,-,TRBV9,TGTGCCAGCAGCCCGGCCCCGACAGGGGACTACGAGCAGTACTTC,CASSPAPTGDYEQYF
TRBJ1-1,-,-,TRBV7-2,TGTGCCAGCAGAACTAGGTCGGACACTGAAGCTTTCTTT,CASRTRSDTEAFF
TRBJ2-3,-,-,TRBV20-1,TGCAGTGCTCGGACTACAGATACGCAGTATTTT,CSARTTDTQYF
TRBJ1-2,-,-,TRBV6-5,TGTGCCAGCAGTTACTCGACAGACTATGGCTACACCTTC,CASSYSTDYGYTF
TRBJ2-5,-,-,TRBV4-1,TGCGCCAGCAGCCAAAATCCGGGGGCGTACCAAGAGACCCAGTACTTC,CASSQNPGAYQETQYF
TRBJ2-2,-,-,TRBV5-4,TGTGCCAGCAGCTTGGAGGGGGCCGGGGAGCTGTTTTTT,CASSLEGAGELFF
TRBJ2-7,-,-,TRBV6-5,TGTGCCAGCAGTTCAGGATTTACGCATTCCTACGAGCAGTACTTC,CASSSGFTHSYEQYF
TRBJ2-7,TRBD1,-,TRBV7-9,TGTGCCAGCAGCATACCGGACAGGGGCTACGAGCAGTACTTC,CASSIPDRGYEQYF
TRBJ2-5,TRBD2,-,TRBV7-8,TGTGCCAGCAGCGTTGCCCCCAGCGGGGGCCAAGAGACCCAGTACTTC,CASSVAPSGGQETQYF
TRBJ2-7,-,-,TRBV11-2,TGTGCCAGCAGCTTAGATCACAGGTCCTACGAGCAGTACTTC,CASSLDHRSYEQYF
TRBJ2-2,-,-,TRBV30,TGTGCCTGGAGTGTATTGGCTGGGGGCCTAGCCGGGACCGGGGAGCTGTTTTTT,CAWSVLAGGLAGTGELFF
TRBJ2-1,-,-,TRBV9,TGTGCCAGCAGCGTGACCAGCGGTCGCAATGAGCAGTTCTTC,CASSVTSGRNEQFF